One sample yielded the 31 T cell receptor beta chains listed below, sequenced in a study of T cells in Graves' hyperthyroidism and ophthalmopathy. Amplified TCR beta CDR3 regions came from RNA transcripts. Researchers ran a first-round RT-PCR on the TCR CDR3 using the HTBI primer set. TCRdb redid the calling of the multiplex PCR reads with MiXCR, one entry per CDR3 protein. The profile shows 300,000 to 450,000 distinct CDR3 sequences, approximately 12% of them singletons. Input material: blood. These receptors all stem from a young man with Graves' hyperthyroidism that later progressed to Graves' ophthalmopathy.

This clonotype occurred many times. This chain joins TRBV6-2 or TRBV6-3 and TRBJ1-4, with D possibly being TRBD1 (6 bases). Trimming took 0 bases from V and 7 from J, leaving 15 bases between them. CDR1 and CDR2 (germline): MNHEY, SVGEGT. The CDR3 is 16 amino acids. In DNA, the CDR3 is TGTGCCAGCAGTTACTCGAGGGGGGGGTTCGGTGAAAAACTGTTTTTT. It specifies CASSYSRGGFGEKLFF.

CDR3 sequence reads: CASSIPGNEQFF. CDR3 bases: TGTGCCAGTAGTATACCAGGGAATGAGCAGTTCTTC. The rearrangement links TRBV19 to TRBJ2-1; D possibly corresponds to TRBD1 (5 bases). Trimming left V 2 bases short and J 7 bases short, with 6 bases between. The germline CDR1 and CDR2 sequences are LNHDA and SQIVND (reference sequence). The CDR3 length is 12 residues.

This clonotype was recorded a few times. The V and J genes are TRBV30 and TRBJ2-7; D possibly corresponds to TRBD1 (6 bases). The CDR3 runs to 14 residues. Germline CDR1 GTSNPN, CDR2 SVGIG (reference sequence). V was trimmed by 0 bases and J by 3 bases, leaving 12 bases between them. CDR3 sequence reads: CAWSVPGQSYEQYF. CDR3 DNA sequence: TGTGCCTGGAGTGTACCCGGACAGAGCTACGAGCAGTACTTC.

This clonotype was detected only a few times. The CDR3 region is CASSIWPHSNQPQHF. DNA of the CDR3: TGTGCCAGTAGTATTTGGCCGCATAGCAATCAGCCCCAGCATTTT. The chain combines TRBV19 with TRBJ1-5, with D hard to call. The CDR3 runs 15 residues. The V and J ends lost 3 bases and 0 bases respectively, with 9 bases between them. Germline loops: CDR1 LNHDA, CDR2 SQIVND (reference sequence). Full variable domain (remainder filled in from reference TRBV19 and TRBJ1-5): DGGITQSPKYLFRKEGQNVTLSCEQNLNHDAMYWYRQDPGQGLRLIYYSQIVNDFQKGDIAEGYSVSREKKESFPLTVTSAQKNPTAFYLCASSIWPHSNQPQHFGDGTRLSIL.

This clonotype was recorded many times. This CDR3 reads CATRLAGGTYEQYF. CDR3 DNA: TGCGCCACCAGACTAGCGGGGGGGACCTACGAGCAGTACTTC. The rearrangement uses TRBV10-2 and TRBJ2-7; 14 bases fit TRBD2. V was pared by 10 bases and J by 2 bases, with 4 bases of the junction left unmatched. Germline CDR1 WSHSY, CDR2 SAAADI. The CDR3 totals 14 residues.

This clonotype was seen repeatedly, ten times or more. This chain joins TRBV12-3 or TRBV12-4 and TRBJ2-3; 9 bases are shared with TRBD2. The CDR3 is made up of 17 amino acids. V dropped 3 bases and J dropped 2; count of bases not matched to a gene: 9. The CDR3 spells CASSFDPLAGYTDTQYF. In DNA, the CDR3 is TGTGCCAGCAGTTTTGACCCCCTAGCGGGGTACACAGATACGCAGTATTTT.

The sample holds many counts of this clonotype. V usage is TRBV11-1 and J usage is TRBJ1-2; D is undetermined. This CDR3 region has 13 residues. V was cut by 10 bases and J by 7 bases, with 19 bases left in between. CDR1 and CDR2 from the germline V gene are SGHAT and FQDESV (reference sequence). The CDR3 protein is CATHPPSLGGYTF. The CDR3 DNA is TGTGCCACCCACCCCCCCAGTCTTGGTGGCTACACCTTC.

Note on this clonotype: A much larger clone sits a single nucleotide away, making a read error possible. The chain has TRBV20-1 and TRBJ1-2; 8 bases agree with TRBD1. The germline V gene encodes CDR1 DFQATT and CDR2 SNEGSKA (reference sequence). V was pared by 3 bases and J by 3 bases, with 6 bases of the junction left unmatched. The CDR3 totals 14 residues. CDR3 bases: TGCAGTGCTAGCCGGGACAGGAATCACTATGGCTACACCTTC. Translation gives CSASRDRNHYGYTF.

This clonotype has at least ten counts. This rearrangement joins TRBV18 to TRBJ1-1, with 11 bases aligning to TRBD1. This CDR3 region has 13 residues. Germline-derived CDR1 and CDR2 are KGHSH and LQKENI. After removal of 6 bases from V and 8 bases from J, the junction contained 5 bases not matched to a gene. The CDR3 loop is CASSRDRGDEAFF. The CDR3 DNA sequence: TGTGCCAGCTCCCGGGACAGGGGGGACGAAGCTTTCTTT.

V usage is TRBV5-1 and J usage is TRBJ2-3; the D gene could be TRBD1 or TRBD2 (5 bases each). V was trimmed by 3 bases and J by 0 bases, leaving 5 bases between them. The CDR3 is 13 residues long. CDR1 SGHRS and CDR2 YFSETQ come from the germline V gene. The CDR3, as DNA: TGCGCCAGCAGCTGGGGGAGCACAGATACGCAGTATTTT. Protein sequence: CASSWGSTDTQYF.

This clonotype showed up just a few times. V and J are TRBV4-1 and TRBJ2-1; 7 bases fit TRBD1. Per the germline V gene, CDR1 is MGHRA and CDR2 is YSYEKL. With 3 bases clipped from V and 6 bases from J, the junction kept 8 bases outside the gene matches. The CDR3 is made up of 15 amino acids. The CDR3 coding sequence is TGCGCCAGCAGCCACCCGACAGGGTCGGGCAATGAGCAGTTCTTC. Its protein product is CASSHPTGSGNEQFF.

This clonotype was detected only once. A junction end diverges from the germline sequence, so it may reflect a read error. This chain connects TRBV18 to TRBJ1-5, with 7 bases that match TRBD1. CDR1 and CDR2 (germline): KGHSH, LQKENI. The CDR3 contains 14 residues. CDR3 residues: CASSLGTVNHPQHF. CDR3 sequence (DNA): TGTGCCAGCTCACTCGGGACAGTCAATCATCCCCAGCATTTT.

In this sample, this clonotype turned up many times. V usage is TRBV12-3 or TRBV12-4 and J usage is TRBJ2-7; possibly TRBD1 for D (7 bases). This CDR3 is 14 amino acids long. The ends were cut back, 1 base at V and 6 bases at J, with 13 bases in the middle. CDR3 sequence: CASSLGPGGSEQYF. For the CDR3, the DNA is TGTGCCAGCAGTTTAGGGCCAGGGGGGAGCGAGCAGTACTTC.

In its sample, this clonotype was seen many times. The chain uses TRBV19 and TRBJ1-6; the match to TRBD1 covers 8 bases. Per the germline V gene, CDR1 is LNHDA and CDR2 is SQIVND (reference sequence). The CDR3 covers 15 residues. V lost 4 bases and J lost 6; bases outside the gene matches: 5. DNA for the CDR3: TGTGCCAGTAGTAAGCGGACAGGGCTTAATTCACCCCTCCACTTT. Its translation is CASSKRTGLNSPLHF.

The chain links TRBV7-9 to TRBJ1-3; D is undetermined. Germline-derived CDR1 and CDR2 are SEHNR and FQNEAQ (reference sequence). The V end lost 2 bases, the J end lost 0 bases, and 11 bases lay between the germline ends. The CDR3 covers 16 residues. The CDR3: CASSLYASSSGNTIYF. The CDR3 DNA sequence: TGTGCCAGCAGCTTATACGCGTCGAGCTCTGGAAACACCATATATTTT.

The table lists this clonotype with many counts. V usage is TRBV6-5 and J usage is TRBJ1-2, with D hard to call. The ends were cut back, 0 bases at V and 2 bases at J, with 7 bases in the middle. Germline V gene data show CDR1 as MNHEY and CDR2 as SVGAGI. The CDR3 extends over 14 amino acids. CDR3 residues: CASSYSGFNYGYTF. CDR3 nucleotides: TGTGCCAGCAGTTACTCAGGGTTCAACTATGGCTACACCTTC.

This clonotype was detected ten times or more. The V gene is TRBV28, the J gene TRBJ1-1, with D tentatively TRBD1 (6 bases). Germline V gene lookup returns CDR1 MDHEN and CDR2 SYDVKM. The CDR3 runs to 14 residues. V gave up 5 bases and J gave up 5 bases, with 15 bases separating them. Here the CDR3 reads CASSPRGRGTEAFF. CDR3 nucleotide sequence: TGTGCCAGCAGTCCACGGGGGCGGGGAACTGAAGCTTTCTTT.

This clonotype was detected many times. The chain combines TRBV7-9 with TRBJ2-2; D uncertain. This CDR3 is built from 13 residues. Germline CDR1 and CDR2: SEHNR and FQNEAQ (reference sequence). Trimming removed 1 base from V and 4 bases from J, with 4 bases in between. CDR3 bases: TGTGCCAGCAGCTTAGTGGCCACCGGGGAGCTGTTTTTT. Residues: CASSLVATGELFF.

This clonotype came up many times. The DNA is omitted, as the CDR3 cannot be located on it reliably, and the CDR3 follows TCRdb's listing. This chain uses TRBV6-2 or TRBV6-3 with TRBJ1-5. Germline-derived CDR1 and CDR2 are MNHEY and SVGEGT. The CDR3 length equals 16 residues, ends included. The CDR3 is CASSTSFKGSNQPQHF.

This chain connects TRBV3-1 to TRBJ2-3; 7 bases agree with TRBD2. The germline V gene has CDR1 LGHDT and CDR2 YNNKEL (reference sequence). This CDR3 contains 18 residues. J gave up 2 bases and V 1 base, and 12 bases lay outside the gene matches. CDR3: CASSQVVGGTGVTDTQYF. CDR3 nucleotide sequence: TGTGCCAGCAGCCAAGTTGTCGGGGGGACTGGGGTCACAGATACGCAGTATTTT.

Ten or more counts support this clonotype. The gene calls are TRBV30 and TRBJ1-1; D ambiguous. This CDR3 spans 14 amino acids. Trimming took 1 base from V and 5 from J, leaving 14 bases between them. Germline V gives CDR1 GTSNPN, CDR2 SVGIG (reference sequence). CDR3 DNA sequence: TGTGCCTGGAGTGCTCCCCATATCGGGACTGAAGCTTTCTTT. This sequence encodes CAWSAPHIGTEAFF.

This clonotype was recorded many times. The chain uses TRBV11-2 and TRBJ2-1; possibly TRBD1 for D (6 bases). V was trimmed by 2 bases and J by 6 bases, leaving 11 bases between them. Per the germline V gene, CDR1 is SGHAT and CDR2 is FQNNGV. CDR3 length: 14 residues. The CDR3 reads CASSLIGQFNEQFF. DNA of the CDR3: TGTGCCAGCAGCTTAATCGGACAGTTCAATGAGCAGTTCTTC.

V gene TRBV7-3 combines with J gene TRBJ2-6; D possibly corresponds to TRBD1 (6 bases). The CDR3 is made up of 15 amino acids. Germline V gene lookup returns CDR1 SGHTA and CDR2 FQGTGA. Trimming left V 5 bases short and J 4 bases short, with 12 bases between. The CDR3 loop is CASSQQGLGANVLTF. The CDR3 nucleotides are TGTGCCAGCAGCCAACAGGGCTTGGGGGCCAACGTCCTGACTTTC.

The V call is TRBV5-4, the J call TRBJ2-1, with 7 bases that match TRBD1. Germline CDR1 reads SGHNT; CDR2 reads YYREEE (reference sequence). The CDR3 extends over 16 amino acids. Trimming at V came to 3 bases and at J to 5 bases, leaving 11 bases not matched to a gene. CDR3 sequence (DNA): TGTGCCAGCAGCTATAAACAGGGGACACTCGACAATGAGCAGTTCTTC. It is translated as CASSYKQGTLDNEQFF.

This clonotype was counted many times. The CDR3 bases are TGCAGTGCTAGAGGACTAGCGGGAGAGCAGTACTTC. This encodes CSARGLAGEQYF. The chain couples TRBV20-1 to TRBJ2-7; 11 bases line up with TRBD2. Per germline, CDR1 DFQATT and CDR2 SNEGSKA (reference sequence). The CDR3 contains 12 residues. Trimming took 1 base from V and 7 from J; bases not matched to a gene: 0.

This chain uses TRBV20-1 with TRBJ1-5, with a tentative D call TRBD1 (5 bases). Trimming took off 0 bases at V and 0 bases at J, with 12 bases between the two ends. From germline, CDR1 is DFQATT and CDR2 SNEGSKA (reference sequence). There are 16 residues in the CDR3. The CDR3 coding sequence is TGCAGTGCTAGAGAAGGGGTCGGGTATAGCAATCAGCCCCAGCATTTT. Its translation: CSAREGVGYSNQPQHF.

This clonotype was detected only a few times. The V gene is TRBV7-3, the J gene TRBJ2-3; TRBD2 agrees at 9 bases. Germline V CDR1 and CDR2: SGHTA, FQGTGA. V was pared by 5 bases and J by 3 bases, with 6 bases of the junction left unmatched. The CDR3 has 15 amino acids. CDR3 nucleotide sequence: TGTGCCAGCAGCCCGGGCGGGGGGGATACAGATACGCAGTATTTT. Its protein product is CASSPGGGDTDTQYF.

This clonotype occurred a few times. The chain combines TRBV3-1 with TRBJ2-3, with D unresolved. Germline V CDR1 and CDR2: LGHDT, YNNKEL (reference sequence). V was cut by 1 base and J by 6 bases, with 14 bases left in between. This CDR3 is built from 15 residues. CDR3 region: CASSQGLEETDTQYF. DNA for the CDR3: TGTGCCAGCAGCCAAGGGTTAGAGGAAACGGATACGCAGTATTTT.

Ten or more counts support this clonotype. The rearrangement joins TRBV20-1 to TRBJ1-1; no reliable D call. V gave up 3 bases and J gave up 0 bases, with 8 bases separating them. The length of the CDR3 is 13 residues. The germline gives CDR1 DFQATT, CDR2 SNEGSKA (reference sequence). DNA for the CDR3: TGCAGTGCTAGGGGAGGGTTGAACACTGAAGCTTTCTTT. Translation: CSARGGLNTEAFF.

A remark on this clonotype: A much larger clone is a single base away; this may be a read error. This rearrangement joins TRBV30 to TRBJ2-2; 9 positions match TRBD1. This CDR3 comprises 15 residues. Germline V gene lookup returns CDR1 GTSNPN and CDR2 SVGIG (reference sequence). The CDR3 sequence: CAWSVRDRDTRELFF. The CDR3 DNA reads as TGTGCCTGGAGTGTACGGGACAGGGACACCAGGGAGCTGTTTTTT.

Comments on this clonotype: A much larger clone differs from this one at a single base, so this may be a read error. CDR3 bases: TGCAGTGCTACCTTGGCGGGGGACCTGAGGGTCGGGGAGCTGGTTTTT. Translated, it gives CSATLAGDLRVGELVF. The chain joins TRBV20-1 to TRBJ2-2, with 7 bases identical to TRBD2. The CDR3 is 16 residues long. CDR1 DFQATT and CDR2 SNEGSKA come from the germline V gene (reference sequence).